The 3 T cell receptor beta chains below all came from one sample that was sequenced in a study of shared clonotypes between healthy human individuals. Terminally differentiated effector memory CD45RA+ cells were excluded by CCR7 positive selection of CD45RO-negative cells. Profiling relied on immunoSEQ multiplex PCR, and the TCRdb table lists in-frame clones only, not all of them. The table lists approximately 1.9 million clones, over 85% of them singletons. The sequencing sample was made of naive CD8+ T cells from PBMCs. The receptors originated from a man aged 18 to 30 in good health. Some clones in this sample may be carry-over from other donors' samples.

J is TRBJ2-5 and V is TRBV19; no clear D. The CDR3 is 18 amino acids. V shed 6 bases and J shed 2 bases, with 25 bases lying between them. Germline V gene lookup returns CDR1 LNHDA and CDR2 SQIVND (reference sequence). The CDR3 bases are TGTGCCAGTAGCCCCACGTCCGCTCTAGGGATCTTTCAAGAGACCCAGTACTTC. This codes for CASSPTSALGIFQETQYF.

Turning to this clone: The sample carries other DNA sequences with the same CDR3. The chain is built from TRBV9 and TRBJ2-7; TRBD2 aligns across 12 bases. CDR3 length equals 15 residues. Losses at the gene ends were 4 bases for V and 4 bases for J; bases not matched to a gene: 6. Per the germline V gene, CDR1 is SGDLS and CDR2 is YYNGEE. The CDR3: CASSPTGTSGYEQYF. The CDR3 region has the DNA TGTGCCAGCAGCCCGACCGGGACTAGCGGGTACGAGCAGTACTTC.

The chain has TRBV7-9 and TRBJ1-4; 8 nucleotides match TRBD1. The junction had 5 bases not matched to a gene; V was cut back by 5 bases and J by 6 bases. The CDR3 totals 14 residues. The germline V gene has CDR1 SEHNR and CDR2 FQNEAQ (reference sequence). The CDR3 bases are TGTGCCAGCAGCCCGCAGGGGGCAGATGAAAAACTGTTTTTT. Translation: CASSPQGADEKLFF.